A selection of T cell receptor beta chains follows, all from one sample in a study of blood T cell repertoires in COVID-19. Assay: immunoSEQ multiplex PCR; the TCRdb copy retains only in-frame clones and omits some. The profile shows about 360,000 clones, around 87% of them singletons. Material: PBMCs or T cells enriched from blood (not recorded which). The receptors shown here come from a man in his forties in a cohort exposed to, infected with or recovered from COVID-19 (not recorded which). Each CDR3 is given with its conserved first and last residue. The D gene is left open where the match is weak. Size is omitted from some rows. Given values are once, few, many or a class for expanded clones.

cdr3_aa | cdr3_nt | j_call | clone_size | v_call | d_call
CASSYTDRASSPLHF | TGTGCCAGCAGTTATACGGACAGGGCGTCCTCACCCCTCCACTTT | TRBJ1-6 | . | TRBV27 | TRBD1
CASRLGGQNTEAFF | TGCGCCAGCAGACTCGGGGGGCAGAACACTGAAGCTTTCTTT | TRBJ1-1 | . | TRBV10-2 | .
CASTEQGSNQPQHF | TGTGCCAGCACTGAACAGGGGAGCAATCAGCCCCAGCATTTT | TRBJ1-5 | . | TRBV2 | TRBD1
CASSQVRQANSYEQYF | TGTGCCAGCAGCCAAGTTCGGCAGGCGAACTCCTACGAGCAGTACTTC | TRBJ2-7 | . | TRBV14 | .
CASSPGGVNIQYF | TGTGCCAGCAGTCCGGGGGGAGTAAACATTCAGTACTTC | TRBJ2-4 | . | TRBV28 | TRBD2
CATSGLAGPRSYNEQFF | TGTGCCACCAGCGGGTTAGCGGGACCCAGGTCCTACAATGAGCAGTTCTTC | TRBJ2-1 | . | TRBV15 | TRBD2
CASSSSSGGSSYEQYF | TGTGCCAGCAGTTCTTCTAGCGGGGGGAGCTCCTACGAGCAGTACTTC | TRBJ2-7 | . | TRBV6-5 | TRBD2
CASSSLAGISYEQYF | TGTGCCAGCAGTTCGCTAGCGGGAATCTCCTACGAGCAGTACTTC | TRBJ2-7 | . | TRBV6-5 | TRBD2
CATSRDRPSGNEQYF | TGTGCCACCAGCAGAGATCGCCCATCCGGGAACGAGCAGTACTTC | TRBJ2-7 | . | TRBV15 | .
CASSREYSNQPQHF | TGTGCCAGCAGTAGAGAATATAGCAATCAGCCCCAGCATTTT | TRBJ1-5 | once | TRBV27 | .
CASSDRGPLHF | TGCGCCAGCAGCGATAGGGGTCCCCTCCACTTT | TRBJ1-6 | . | TRBV5-1 | .
CASSLEYSYQPQHF | TGTGCCAGCAGCTTAGAATATAGTTATCAGCCCCAGCATTTT | TRBJ1-5 | . | TRBV7-8 | .
CASSTPDRARGEQYF | TGTGCCAGCAGCACCCCGGACAGGGCCCGAGGAGAGCAGTACTTC | TRBJ2-7 | . | TRBV5-4 | TRBD1
CASSPSGSTDTQYF | TGTGCCAGCAGCCCCAGCGGGAGCACAGATACGCAGTATTTT | TRBJ2-3 | once | TRBV13 | .
CASSGRGLAGELFF | TGTGCCAGCAGCGGCCGGGGACTTGCCGGGGAGCTGTTTTTT | TRBJ2-2 | . | TRBV9 | .